This TCR beta chain comes out of a study of blood T cell repertoires in COVID-19. Per the study methods: Cell counts per sample came from amplifying reference gene primers. The repertoire was sequenced with immunoSEQ multiplex PCR; TCRdb's copy has only in-frame clones and lacks some. V and J calls plus clone size are reproduced from that table; the DNA served to infer D and trimming. The table lists a few hundred thousand clones, approximately 90% of them singletons. Losses at the gene ends were 3 bases for V and 6 bases for J; bases not matched to a gene: 4. This CDR3 is built from 13 residues. The germline V gene encodes CDR1 SGHAT and CDR2 FQNNGV.

The sequencing sample was made of PBMCs or T cells enriched from blood (not recorded which). The TCR originated in a woman aged 18-30 years who had recovered from COVID-19. The J gene is TRBJ1-1, the V gene TRBV11-2; 7 positions agree with TRBD1. In DNA form, the CDR3 reads TGTGCCAGCAGCTTCGACAGGGACGCTGAAGCTTTCTTT. Its translation: CASSFDRDAEAFF. Drawing the rest from reference TRBV11-2 and TRBJ1-1, the complete variable domain is EAGVAQSPRYKIIEKRQSVAFWCNPISGHATLYWYQQILGQGPKLLIQFQNNGVVDDSQLPKDRFSAERLKGVDSTLKIQPAKLEDSAVYLCASSFDRDAEAFFGQGTRLTVV.